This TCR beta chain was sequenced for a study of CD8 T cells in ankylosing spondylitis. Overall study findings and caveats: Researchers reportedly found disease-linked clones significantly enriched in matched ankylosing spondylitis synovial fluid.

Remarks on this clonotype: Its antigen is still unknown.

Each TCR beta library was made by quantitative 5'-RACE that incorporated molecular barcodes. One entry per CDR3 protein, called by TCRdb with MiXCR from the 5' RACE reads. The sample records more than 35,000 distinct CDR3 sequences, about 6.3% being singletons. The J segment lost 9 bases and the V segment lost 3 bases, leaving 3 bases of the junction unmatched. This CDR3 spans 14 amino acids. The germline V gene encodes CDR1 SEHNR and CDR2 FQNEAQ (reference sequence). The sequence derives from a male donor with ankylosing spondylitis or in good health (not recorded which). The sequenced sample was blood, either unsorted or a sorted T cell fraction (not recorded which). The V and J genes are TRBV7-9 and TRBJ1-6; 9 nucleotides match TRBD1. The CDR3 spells CASSFGQGLSPLHF. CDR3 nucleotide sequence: TGTGCCAGCAGCTTTGGACAGGGGCTTTCACCCCTCCACTTT.